This T cell receptor beta chain was recovered during a study of CD8+CD57+ T cells in acquired aplastic anemia. Study-level points and caveats: About 30 was the count of CD8+ CDR3 sequences that patients shared with controls.

As for this clonotype: What it binds is not known.

This CDR3 is 16 amino acids long. Trimming took 5 bases from V and 5 from J; bases not matched to a gene: 12. Germline V gene data show CDR1 as SNHLY and CDR2 as FYNNEI. TCR beta VDJ and CDR3 profiling used genomic DNA as template. TCRdb reprocessed the reads with MiXCR, giving one entry per CDR3 protein. The repertoire consists of around 180,000 distinct CDR3 sequences, with about 60% occurring once and the leading ten covering over 40%. V is TRBV2 and J is TRBJ1-5; 7 nucleotides align to TRBD1. This receptor was identified in a human donor in good health. Material for sequencing was sorted CD4+, CD8+, or CD8+CD57+ T cells (not recorded which) from PBMCs. CDR3 amino acids: CASSTGALGNYQPQHF. The CDR3, as DNA: TGTGCCAGCAGTACAGGGGCGTTGGGGAATTATCAGCCCCAGCATTTT.